The source of this TCR beta chain is a study of shared clonotypes between healthy human individuals. Study-wide context: Donors had three CD4 naive, three CD4 memory, two CD8 naive and one CD8 memory plate apiece. Findings and limits, study-wide: Only blood was sampled, and tissue TCR repertoires likely differ from blood ones.

Sequencing was performed with immunoSEQ multiplex PCR; in TCRdb, only in-frame clones are kept and a portion is missing. This sample carries over a million clones, around three quarters of them seen once, and the ten largest clones take about 0.52%. The V gene's germline CDR1 is MDHEN and CDR2 SYDVKM. V was clipped by 5 bases and J by 4 bases; unmatched bases: 16. CDR3 length: 19 residues. This clone occurred once. Antigen: not known. Material for sequencing was memory CD4+ T cells from PBMCs. Subset defined: CD45RA-negative fraction. The gene calls are TRBV28 and TRBJ2-3; 12 nucleotides align to TRBD2. This TCR derives from a man younger than 35 in good health. Some clones in this sample may be carry-over from other donors' samples. CDR3 sequence (DNA): TGTGCCAGCAGTCGACCGGGACTAGCGGGTAAAGAGGCCCCAGATACGCAGTATTTT. Its translation: CASSRPGLAGKEAPDTQYF.